This TCR beta chain originates from a study of T-cell reconstitution after alpha-beta-depleted transplantation in children. Study observations and caveats: Reportedly, alpha-beta T cells present about two months post-transplant originated from several hundred expanded clones of graft origin.

Preparation of the TCRbeta library was carried out with unique molecular identifiers. One entry per CDR3 protein results from TCRdb running MiXCR on the PCR reads. The sample yields 610,000 or so distinct CDR3 sequences, 25% to 30% seen once. Only a few counts were recorded for this clonotype. Its antigen remains unidentified. The CDR3 is 13 amino acids. V shed 5 bases and J 13 bases; nucleotides not matched to a gene: 9. The gene calls are TRBV12-3 or TRBV12-4 and TRBJ2-1; 9 nucleotides line up with TRBD2. Here the sequenced sample was PBMCs, taken before TCRalphabeta/CD19-depleted stem cell transplant. This sequence was found in a boy under three years old with Wiskott-Aldrich syndrome, due to receive a stem cell transplant. The CDR3 sequence: CASSPKAGTSQFF. The CDR3 DNA reads as TGTGCCAGCAGTCCGAAAGCCGGGACTAGCCAGTTCTTC.